This TCR beta chain comes out of a study of blood T cell repertoires in COVID-19 (dated by TCRdb to 2020 to 2022). Turning to the overall study: Samples from collaborators originated in the United States, Italy and Spain and spanned both the acute and convalescent phases of COVID-19. Deeply sampled blood TCRbeta repertoires from subjects exposed to, actively infected with, or recovered from COVID-19 were included in the dataset. The material from the prospective study consisted of cDNA or gDNA derived from T cells, B-cell-depleted T cells, or PBMCs. The samples were drawn from two sources: the first 160 participants of the ongoing ImmuneRACE study, and 950 to 1,500 subjects contributed by 6 global collaborators. Where available, HLA class I and class II types were obtained from metadata supplied by the sample provider rather than from assay-based typing. The repertoires were made available in a free public database intended to serve as a resource for research on the immune response to SARS-CoV-2. Nearly every sample came with metadata listing a de-identified subject ID, COVID-19 status, age in years and sex. Results and caveats for the whole study, not just this receptor: The quantity of clinical and demographic metadata differed by source and by participant and was supplied without curation.

The immunoSEQ Assay, a bias-controlled multiplex PCR, was used to amplify TCRbeta CDR3 regions from genomic DNA. The authors' pipeline ran thus. The number of nucleated cells in each sample was estimated from the amplification of reference gene primers within the assay. To quantify the absolute abundance of each unique TCRbeta CDR3 rearrangement, sequence reads were collapsed and filtered. For each sample, productive Simpson clonality was calculated by taking the square root of Simpson's diversity index across productive rearrangements. Drawn from immuneACCESS, this table holds only the in-frame rearrangements with V and J called that TCRdb kept. Clones are partly lost; checked studies trace under half to an unresolved V gene and leave the rest unexplained. That table is the source of V, J and clone size, and D and trimming were worked out from the DNA. The sample profile shows hundreds of thousands of clones; 88% of them were found once. The top ten clonotypes cover roughly 0.7% of the sample.

This clone was detected once. No antigen is known for it. Base qualities are not at hand, and no much larger clone is one base apart. Each collaborating institution followed its own protocols to collect whole blood in K2EDTA tubes. Collaborator samples were shipped for TCRbeta analysis as frozen whole blood, isolated PBMCs, or DNA extracted from either sample type. At the junction V is shortened by 1 base and J by 8 bases; bases outside the gene matches: 5. The cysteine opens and the phenylalanine closes a CDR3 of 14 amino acids. Kept here is only the CDR3 DNA, which spans 42 bases and is read in frame from base 1. CDR1 and CDR2 are read off the germline V gene as SGHRS and YFSETQ.

Sequenced material: peripheral blood. The chain employs TRBV5-1 and TRBJ2-1; TRBD2 fits 8 bases in the junction. The clonotype was recovered from a man aged 35-49 years with acute or convalescent COVID-19. The DNA is TGCGCCAGCAGCTTGAGCGGGAGTGTTTATGAGCAGTTCTTC. This sequence encodes CASSLSGSVYEQFF.